The 21 T cell receptor beta chains below all came from one sample that was sequenced in a study of blood T cells in healthy people across ages. A second about 6 to 12 cycle PCR used barcoded and J-beta primers. TCRdb reprocessed the 5' RACE reads via MiXCR and lists one record per CDR3 protein. The sample contains 1.5 million to 2 million distinct CDR3 sequences, 49% of which appear only once. Sample: blood. Every receptor here comes from a woman aged 35 to 49 in good health.

The rearrangement uses TRBV29-1 and TRBJ2-1; 13 bases line up with TRBD2. V trimming: 3 bases; J trimming: 2 bases; junction bases outside the gene matches: 10. The CDR3 contains 18 residues. Germline lookup yields CDR1 SQVTM and CDR2 ANQGSEA. The CDR3, as DNA: TGCAGCGTTGATGTGAGACTAGCGGGGGGCCTCACCTACAATGAGCAGTTCTTC. Protein: CSVDVRLAGGLTYNEQFF.

The gene calls are TRBV20-1 and TRBJ1-4, with D uncertain. Germline CDR1 DFQATT, CDR2 SNEGSKA (reference sequence). V dropped 3 bases and J dropped 4 bases, with 9 bases sitting between them. The CDR3 is 13 amino acids. DNA of the CDR3: TGCAGTGCTAGGACGGTCGATAATGAAAAACTGTTTTTT. Its protein is CSARTVDNEKLFF.

The chain's CDR3 is CSARRGERGSRGEQFF. Written as DNA, the CDR3 is TGCAGTGCTAGACGCGGCGAGCGGGGGAGCAGAGGTGAGCAGTTCTTC. V and J are TRBV20-1 and TRBJ2-1; 8 nucleotides line up with TRBD2. Germline V gene data show CDR1 as DFQATT and CDR2 as SNEGSKA (reference sequence). CDR3 length: 16 amino acids. V was pared by 2 bases and J by 9 bases, with 15 bases of the junction left unmatched.

This clonotype was seen more than once but under ten times. The chain links TRBV10-3 to TRBJ2-5; tentative D call: TRBD1 (6 bases). Germline V gene lookup returns CDR1 ENHRY and CDR2 SYGVKD. Trimming shortened V by 0 bases and J by 2 bases, and 10 bases separated the two germline ends. The CDR3 extends over 15 amino acids. The DNA for the CDR3 is TGTGCCATCAGTGAGTCGGACAGCCAACAAGAGACCCAGTACTTC. Amino acid sequence: CAISESDSQQETQYF.

This clonotype has a count of ten or more. V gene TRBV4-2 combines with J gene TRBJ2-1; 7 bases agree with TRBD2. V shed 0 bases and J 6 bases; nucleotides not matched to a gene: 14. Per germline, CDR1 LGHNA and CDR2 YNFKEQ. The CDR3 has 18 residues. The CDR3 here is CASSQDTGGYRQPNEQFF. CDR3 bases: TGTGCCAGCAGCCAAGATACGGGAGGCTACCGCCAACCCAATGAGCAGTTCTTC.

The V gene is TRBV4-3, the J gene TRBJ2-3; no clear D. Germline lookup yields CDR1 LGHNA and CDR2 YSLEER. V lost 0 bases and J lost 0, with 16 bases in between. This CDR3 has 18 residues. For the CDR3, the DNA is TGCGCCAGCAGCCAAGATGGGGTCAGGATGGGGAGCACAGATACGCAGTATTTT. It encodes CASSQDGVRMGSTDTQYF.

The CDR3, as DNA: TGTGCCAGCAGCGTAGAATGGGGCGGGGGGGCAAACACAGATACGCAGTATTTT. Its translation: CASSVEWGGGANTDTQYF. This chain uses TRBV9 with TRBJ2-3; 9 nucleotides match TRBD2. The length of the CDR3 is 18 residues. Per the germline V gene, CDR1 is SGDLS and CDR2 is YYNGEE. The junction had 10 bases not matched to a gene; V was cut back by 0 bases and J by 2 bases.

This clonotype was picked up a small number of times. The V gene is TRBV27, the J gene TRBJ1-6, with a weak D call TRBD1 (6 bases). There are 15 residues in the CDR3. The germline V and J ends were trimmed by 4 bases and 7 bases, with 14 bases remaining between them. Germline loops: CDR1 MNHEY, CDR2 SMNVEV (reference sequence). The CDR3, as DNA: TGTGCCAGCAGTTCCAAACAGGGAGGGAATTCACCCCTCCACTTT. It specifies CASSSKQGGNSPLHF.

This clonotype was found once. The gene calls are TRBV6-2 or TRBV6-3 and TRBJ2-1, with TRBD2 as a possible D gene (5 bases). From germline, CDR1 is MNHEY and CDR2 SVGEGT. V dropped 7 bases and J dropped 3 bases, with 10 bases sitting between them. The CDR3 has 13 residues. The CDR3 is CASTEDHYNEQFF. The CDR3 DNA follows: TGTGCCAGCACGGAGGACCACTACAATGAGCAGTTCTTC.

The V and J genes are TRBV6-2 or TRBV6-3 and TRBJ2-7; 10 bases are a match to TRBD2. V lost 2 bases, J lost 3 bases, and 4 bases stayed unmatched. Germline lookup yields CDR1 MNHEY and CDR2 SVGEGT. The CDR3 has 15 residues. CDR3 amino acids: CASSYVASGGYEQYF. The CDR3, as DNA: TGTGCCAGCAGTTACGTGGCTAGCGGGGGCTACGAGCAGTACTTC.

This clonotype was seen ten or more times. In nucleotides, the CDR3 is TGCGCCAGCAGCAGTGACAGGTGGCACGTCAATGAGCAGTTCTTC. Its translation is CASSSDRWHVNEQFF. The chain employs TRBV10-1 and TRBJ2-1, with D perhaps TRBD1 (6 bases). The CDR3 is 15 amino acids. Germline V gene data show CDR1 as WNHNN and CDR2 as SYGVQD (reference sequence). Deletions cut 6 bases from V and 6 bases from J, with 18 bases between.

J is TRBJ2-1 and V is TRBV6-1; 8 bases align to TRBD1. Trimming cost V 7 bases and J 0 bases; bases outside gene matches: 17. Germline CDR1 MNHNS, CDR2 SASEGT. The CDR3 consists of 19 residues. In DNA form, the CDR3 reads TGTGCCAGCATCCCCTTCGCTCAGGGGGCGGCTTCCTCCTACAATGAGCAGTTCTTC. Protein: CASIPFAQGAASSYNEQFF.

This clonotype has only a few counts. CDR3 in amino acids: CASSLDPGSSYNEQFF. The CDR3 DNA reads TGTGCCAGCAGCTTAGACCCGGGGTCCTCCTACAATGAGCAGTTCTTC. This chain uses TRBV13 with TRBJ2-1; D may be TRBD2 (5 bases). The CDR3 is 16 residues long. The ends were cut back, 1 base at V and 0 bases at J, with 10 bases in the middle. The germline V gene has CDR1 PRHDT and CDR2 FYEKMQ (reference sequence). The whole variable domain, remainder taken from reference TRBV13 and TRBJ2-1, is AAGVIQSPRHLIKEKRETATLKCYPIPRHDTVYWYQQGPGQDPQFLISFYEKMQSDKGSIPDRFSAQQFSDYHSELNMSSLELGDSALYFCASSLDPGSSYNEQFFGPGTRLTVL.

CDR3 protein: CASSPRQGYQPQHF. CDR3 nucleotide sequence: TGTGCCAGCAGTCCCCGACAGGGGTATCAGCCCCAGCATTTT. The J gene is TRBJ1-5, the V gene TRBV12-3 or TRBV12-4; 8 nucleotides line up with TRBD1. V trimming: 5 bases; J trimming: 5 bases; junction bases outside the gene matches: 5. This CDR3 has 14 residues.

V usage is TRBV6-5 and J usage is TRBJ1-2; D unresolved. Germline-derived CDR1 and CDR2 are MNHEY and SVGAGI. CDR3 size: 12 residues. Between the trimmed V and J ends, which lost 5 bases and 7 bases, there was a span of 11 bases. For the CDR3, the DNA is TGTGCCAGCAGTGAGACGGGGTCTGGCTACACCTTC. Its protein product is CASSETGSGYTF.

This clonotype has just a few counts. V usage is TRBV7-2 and J usage is TRBJ2-1; D is uncertain. CDR3 length equals 13 residues. Germline CDR1 is SGHTA and CDR2 is FQGNSA. Trimming removed 5 bases from V and 6 bases from J, with 11 bases in between. CDR3 residues: CASSRYSPNEQFF. Here the CDR3 DNA reads TGTGCCAGCAGCCGGTACAGCCCCAATGAGCAGTTCTTC.

V is TRBV28 and J is TRBJ2-3, with 12 nucleotides matching TRBD2. Germline-derived CDR1 and CDR2 are MDHEN and SYDVKM. The length of the CDR3 is 15 residues. J was trimmed by 5 bases and V by 4 bases; bases with no gene match: 4. CDR3 in DNA: TGTGCCAGCAGTTCTAGCGGGGGGGCCAAAGATACGCAGTATTTT. Translation gives CASSSSGGAKDTQYF.

V is TRBV20-1 and J is TRBJ1-4; D remains unclear. Germline lookup yields CDR1 DFQATT and CDR2 SNEGSKA (reference sequence). This CDR3 is built from 13 residues. V was pared by 0 bases and J by 6 bases, with 8 bases between. The CDR3 bases are TGCAGTGCTAGAGAAGGAACGGATGAAAAACTGTTTTTT. It encodes CSAREGTDEKLFF.

This chain joins TRBV5-1 and TRBJ1-2, with a possible D match to TRBD1 (5 bases). The CDR3 covers 14 residues. V was cut by 0 bases and J by 6 bases, with 12 bases left in between. Germline CDR1 is SGHRS and CDR2 is YFSETQ. DNA of the CDR3: TGCGCCAGCAGCTTGGTTCAGGGAACGGATGGCTACACCTTC. Translating it yields CASSLVQGTDGYTF.

This chain joins TRBV20-1 and TRBJ1-2; 7 nucleotides match TRBD1. This CDR3 has 16 residues. Germline V CDR1 and CDR2: DFQATT, SNEGSKA (reference sequence). Trimming removed 6 bases from V and 8 bases from J; junction bases left unmatched: 21. The CDR3 DNA reads as TGCAGTGCATCCCGGGGTGACAGGGTGGGGGCGCAAGGCTACACCTTC. Its protein product is CSASRGDRVGAQGYTF.

The chain couples TRBV11-2 to TRBJ2-7; 9 bases agree with TRBD1. CDR3 length equals 16 residues. Germline V gene sequence: CDR1 SGHAT, CDR2 FQNNGV. V lost 5 bases, J lost 4 bases, and 12 bases stayed unmatched. In nucleotides, the CDR3 is TGTGCCAGCAGCCCTCGATCGGGACAGGGAAGGTACGAGCAGTACTTC. As protein: CASSPRSGQGRYEQYF.